Below, 11 T cell receptor beta chains from the same sample are listed, as sequenced in a study of cytomegalovirus exposure and HLA in healthy donors. PCR employed 60 Vbeta and 13 Jbeta primers. Method: immunoSEQ multiplex PCR; TCRdb's copy keeps in-frame clones and lacks some. The data hold 110,000 or so clones, with about 61% observed a single time. The specimen sequenced was PBMCs. Receptors were obtained from a man between 18 and 29 years old in good health and CMV-seropositive.

This rearrangement joins TRBV30 to TRBJ2-1, with 9 positions matching TRBD2. Per the germline V gene, CDR1 is GTSNPN and CDR2 is SVGIG (reference sequence). The V and J ends lost 2 bases and 9 bases, in that order; junction bases with no gene match: 26. The CDR3 is 20 amino acids. The CDR3 region is CAWSPSIPGGWRGGRGEQFF. The DNA of the CDR3 is TGTGCCTGGAGTCCATCAATCCCTGGAGGATGGCGGGGGGGCCGTGGTGAGCAGTTCTTC.

The V gene is TRBV15, the J gene TRBJ1-3; a weak D match, TRBD1 (5 bases). The CDR3 spans 15 residues. Trimming removed 3 bases from V and 2 bases from J, with 11 bases in between. From germline, CDR1 is LNHNV and CDR2 YYDKDF (reference sequence). CDR3 bases: TGTGCCACCAGCAGGAATCGGGGGGCTGGAAACACCATATATTTT. It codes for CATSRNRGAGNTIYF.

The rearrangement uses TRBV2 and TRBJ1-2, with D unclear. Trimming shortened V by 3 bases and J by 1 base, and 12 bases separated the two germline ends. The germline V gene has CDR1 SNHLY and CDR2 FYNNEI. The CDR3 has 15 residues. In DNA, the CDR3 is TGTGCCAGCAGTGATTTCTATGGTGGTAACTATGGCTACACCTTC. Its translation: CASSDFYGGNYGYTF.

This sequence joins TRBV5-1 and TRBJ2-7; 9 bases are shared with TRBD2. Germline V gives CDR1 SGHRS, CDR2 YFSETQ. V gave up 1 base and J gave up 7 bases; unmatched junction bases: 12. This CDR3 comprises 16 residues. Here the CDR3 DNA reads TGCGCCAGCAGCTTGTTGGGGACTAGCTTGGTTTTGGAGCAGTACTTC. This sequence encodes CASSLLGTSLVLEQYF.

The V call is TRBV9, the J call TRBJ1-2; possible D gene TRBD1, 6 bases. The V and J ends lost 0 bases and 0 bases respectively, with 6 bases between them. Germline loops: CDR1 SGDLS, CDR2 YYNGEE. The CDR3 loop spans 14 amino acids. In nucleotides, the CDR3 is TGTGCCAGCAGCGTAGGGACAGCTAACTATGGCTACACCTTC. Encoded protein: CASSVGTANYGYTF.

V usage is TRBV4-2 and J usage is TRBJ2-3; 8 bases agree with TRBD2. This CDR3 comprises 12 residues. Trimming cost V 1 base and J 12 bases; bases outside gene matches: 3. Looked up from germline, CDR1 is LGHNA and CDR2 is YNFKEQ. Here the CDR3 DNA reads TGTGCCAGCAGCCAAGCATGGACTAGCCAGTATTTT. This codes for CASSQAWTSQYF.

This chain connects TRBV18 to TRBJ1-5; D might be TRBD1 (6 bases). Germline V gene lookup returns CDR1 KGHSH and CDR2 LQKENI. The CDR3 has 15 amino acids. Trimming took off 0 bases at V and 4 bases at J, with 10 bases between the two ends. Here the CDR3 reads CASSPPGQHNQPQHF. CDR3 sequence (DNA): TGTGCCAGCTCACCACCTGGACAGCATAATCAGCCCCAGCATTTT.

This clone appeared once. The CDR3 loop reads CASSEKVSRSAGADQETQYF. Here the CDR3 DNA reads TGTGCCAGCAGTGAAAAGGTTAGCAGGTCGGCGGGGGCCGACCAAGAGACCCAGTACTTC. This chain connects TRBV6-1 to TRBJ2-5; a possible D gene is TRBD2 (7 bases). The CDR3 consists of 20 residues. CDR1 is MNHNS, CDR2 SASEGT, per germline. V lost 2 bases, J lost 0 bases, and 25 bases lay in between.

The chain joins TRBV5-1 to TRBJ2-7; tentatively, D is TRBD2 (5 bases). The germline V gene has CDR1 SGHRS and CDR2 YFSETQ. V lost 4 bases and J 3 bases, leaving 17 bases between the germline ends. CDR3 length: 15 residues. In nucleotides, the CDR3 is TGCGCCAGCAGCCATCAGACGGGGATGGGCTACGAGCAGTACTTC. Its protein product is CASSHQTGMGYEQYF.

This clone came up once. The rearrangement joins TRBV27 to TRBJ2-3; TRBD2 agrees at 13 bases. V was clipped by 4 bases and J by 7 bases; unmatched bases: 11. Germline V gene data show CDR1 as MNHEY and CDR2 as SMNVEV (reference sequence). The CDR3 has 17 amino acids. The CDR3 sequence is CASSSTGGTSGANTQYF. CDR3 DNA: TGTGCCAGCAGTTCAACTGGGGGGACTAGCGGGGCTAATACGCAGTATTTT.

V usage is TRBV20-1 and J usage is TRBJ2-4, with TRBD2 as a possible D gene (5 bases). Germline V gene sequence: CDR1 DFQATT, CDR2 SNEGSKA (reference sequence). The germline V and J ends were trimmed by 3 bases and 8 bases, with 5 bases remaining between them. This CDR3 contains 10 residues. The CDR3 loop reads CSARRDIQYF. CDR3 coding DNA: TGCAGTGCTAGGCGGGACATTCAGTACTTC.